Listed below are T cell receptor beta chains from one sample, sequenced in a study of T cell responses to AZD1222 COVID-19 vaccine. Using immunoSEQ multiplex PCR, the repertoire was profiled, and TCRdb retains in-frame clones only, with some absent. Of 120,000 to 150,000 clones listed, about 92% are singletons. Material: peripheral blood, obtained on day 0 of AZD1222 vaccination. Source of these receptors: an adult in good health. The CDR3 runs from the conserved cysteine through the conserved F or W. D genes are given only for firm matches.

V gene	J gene	D gene	CDR3 protein
TRBV19	TRBJ1-4	-	CASNSGQLNEKLFF
TRBV20-1	TRBJ1-1	-	CSASKGKPRRITEAFF
TRBV6-2/TRBV6-3	TRBJ2-3	TRBD2	CASSHNRGAGGLRADF
TRBV6-2/TRBV6-3	TRBJ1-5	-	CASSYSGTEYQPQHF
TRBV6-5	TRBJ2-7	TRBD1	CASSYSDRGGYEQYF
TRBV5-1	TRBJ1-1	TRBD1	CASSLEGTGRNTEAFF
TRBV29-1	TRBJ1-3	-	CSVAGIAGNTIYF
TRBV19	TRBJ2-2	-	CASSHKRDFGGELFF
TRBV19	TRBJ2-5	-	CASSMGQQETQYF
TRBV19	TRBJ2-2	TRBD2	CASRPHGLAGGTPSTGELFF
TRBV6-1	TRBJ1-4	-	CASSEQVAEKLFF
TRBV14	TRBJ2-1	TRBD2	CASSPKLAGYRNEQFF
TRBV30	TRBJ2-3	TRBD2	CASGLAGGADTQYF
TRBV4-1	TRBJ1-1	-	CASSQVAGANTEAFF
TRBV27	TRBJ2-7	TRBD1	CASSDLRTGTGGYEQYF
TRBV7-3	TRBJ2-1	-	CASSLTGGFAEQFF
TRBV11-3	TRBJ2-3	-	CASTPPGTDTQYF
TRBV6-5	TRBJ2-5	-	CASSYDRIETQYF
TRBV15	TRBJ2-7	-	CATSKAGLKVENEQYF
TRBV21-1	TRBJ2-7	-	CASSKRDEQYF
TRBV19	TRBJ2-1	-	CASRVGYNEQFF
TRBV6-5	TRBJ1-1	TRBD1	CASSRGTEITEAFF
TRBV6-4	TRBJ1-6	TRBD1	CASSDSGWGQTHNSPLHF
TRBV6-2/TRBV6-3	TRBJ2-2	-	CASSWGSTGELFF
TRBV6-5	TRBJ1-1	-	CASSRTANTEAFF
TRBV12-3/TRBV12-4	TRBJ1-5	TRBD1	CASRPGGSQPQHF